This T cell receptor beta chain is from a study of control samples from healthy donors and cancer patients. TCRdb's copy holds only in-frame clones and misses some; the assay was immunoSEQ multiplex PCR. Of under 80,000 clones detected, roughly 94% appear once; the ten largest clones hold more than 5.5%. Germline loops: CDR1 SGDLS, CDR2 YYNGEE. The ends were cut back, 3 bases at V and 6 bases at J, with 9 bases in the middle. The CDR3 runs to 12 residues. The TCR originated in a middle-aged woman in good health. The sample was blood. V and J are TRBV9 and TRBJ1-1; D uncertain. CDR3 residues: CASSAPSAEAFF. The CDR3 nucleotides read TGTGCCAGCAGCGCCCCATCCGCTGAAGCTTTCTTT.